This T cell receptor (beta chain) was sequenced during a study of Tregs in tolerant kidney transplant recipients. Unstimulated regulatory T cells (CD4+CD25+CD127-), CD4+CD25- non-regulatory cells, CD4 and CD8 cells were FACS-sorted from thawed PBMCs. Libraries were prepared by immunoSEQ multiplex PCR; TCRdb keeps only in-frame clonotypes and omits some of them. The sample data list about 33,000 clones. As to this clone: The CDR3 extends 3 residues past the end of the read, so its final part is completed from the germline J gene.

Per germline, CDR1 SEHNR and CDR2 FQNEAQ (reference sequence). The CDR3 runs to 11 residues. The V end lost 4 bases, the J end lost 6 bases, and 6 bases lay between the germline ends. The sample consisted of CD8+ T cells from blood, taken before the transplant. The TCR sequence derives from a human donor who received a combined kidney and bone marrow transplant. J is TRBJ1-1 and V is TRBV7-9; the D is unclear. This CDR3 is CASSSGAEAFF. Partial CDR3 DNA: TGTGCCAGCAGCTCAGGCGCTGAA.